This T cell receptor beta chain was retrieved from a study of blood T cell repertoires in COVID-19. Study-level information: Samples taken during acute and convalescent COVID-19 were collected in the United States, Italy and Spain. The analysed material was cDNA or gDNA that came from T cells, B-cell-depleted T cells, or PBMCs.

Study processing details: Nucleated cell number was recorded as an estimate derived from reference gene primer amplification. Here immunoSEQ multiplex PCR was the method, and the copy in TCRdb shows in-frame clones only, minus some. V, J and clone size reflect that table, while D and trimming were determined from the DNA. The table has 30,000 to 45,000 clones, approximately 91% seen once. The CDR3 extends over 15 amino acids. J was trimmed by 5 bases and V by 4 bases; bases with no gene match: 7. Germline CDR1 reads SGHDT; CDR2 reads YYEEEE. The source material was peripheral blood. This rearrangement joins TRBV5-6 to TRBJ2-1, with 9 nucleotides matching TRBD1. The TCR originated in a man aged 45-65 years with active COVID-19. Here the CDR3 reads CASSRTGAPNNEQFF. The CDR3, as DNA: TGTGCCAGCAGCAGGACAGGGGCCCCGAACAATGAGCAGTTCTTC.